The T cell receptor beta chain described here comes from a study of identical twins. This clonotype was detected a few times. The antigen is not known. V was clipped by 7 bases and J by 8 bases, with 14 bases between them. The CDR3 has 12 residues. Per the germline V gene, CDR1 is ENHRY and CDR2 is SYGVKD. The study's findings and limits: Not following the same donors, the study drew its conclusions from cross-sectional statistical analysis. Out-of-frame TCR alpha sharing in monozygotic twins exceeded recombination model predictions. Researchers reported weaker excess twin sharing in beta out-of-frame sequences.

Unique molecular identifiers were present on cDNA, and template switching added a universal primer site. Each CDR3 protein is one row after TCRdb ran MiXCR on the 5' RACE reads. The data contain around 490,000 distinct CDR3 sequences, nearly 15% of them seen just once; the ten biggest clones take up roughly 0.46%. Another study also made use of these data, one on yellow fever vaccine responses in identical twins.

Material: CD4+ T cells sorted from blood. The TCR sequence derives from a woman between 18 and 29 years old in good health. V and J are TRBV10-3 and TRBJ1-2; the D is unclear. CDR3 DNA: TGTGCCATCAAAACGGCGGCCTACGGCTACACCTTC. This sequence encodes CAIKTAAYGYTF.